The 28 T cell receptor beta chains given below trace back to one sample, sequenced in a study of cytomegalovirus exposure and HLA in healthy donors. PCR employed 60 Vbeta and 13 Jbeta primers. TCRdb keeps only in-frame clones here, not all; method: immunoSEQ multiplex PCR. Among about 110,000 clones listed, 75% were seen once. Sequences were obtained from PBMCs. Source of these receptors: a male donor in good health and CMV-seropositive.

The chain carries TRBV10-3 and TRBJ2-7; 9 positions match TRBD1. Trimming took 10 bases from V and 3 from J; bases not matched to a gene: 7. Germline CDR1 reads ENHRY; CDR2 reads SYGVKD. The CDR3 is 13 amino acids. The CDR3 nucleotides are TGTGCCAGTACCGGGACAGGGCTCTACGAGCAGTACTTC. Translated, it gives CASTGTGLYEQYF.

Turning to this clone: Germline is not matched at one junction end, which may reflect a read error. The CDR3 nucleotides are TGTGCTAGCAGTCATGGGACTACAAGCACAGATACGCAGTATTTT. Its protein product is CASSHGTTSTDTQYF. This sequence joins TRBV7-7 and TRBJ2-3; 7 positions agree with TRBD2. CDR3 length equals 15 residues. Germline assignment: CDR1 SSHAT and CDR2 FNYEAQ (reference sequence). The whole variable domain, remainder taken from reference TRBV7-7 and TRBJ2-3, is GAGVSQSPRYKVTKRGQDVTLRCDPISSHATLYWYQQALGQGPEFLTYFNYEAQPDKSGLPSDRFSAERPEGSISTLTIQRTEQRDSAMYRCASSHGTTSTDTQYFGPGTRLTVL.

This chain links TRBV4-3 with TRBJ2-2, with 7 bases lining up with TRBD1. The germline gives CDR1 LGHNA, CDR2 YSLEER. CDR3 length equals 18 residues. J gave up 1 base and V 3 bases, and 11 bases lay outside the gene matches. In DNA form, the CDR3 reads TGCGCCAGCAGCCAGGACTTTCGACAGGGCCGGAACACCGGGGAGCTGTTTTTT. This translates into CASSQDFRQGRNTGELFF.

The table lists this clone with a count of one. The gene calls are TRBV9 and TRBJ2-1; D may be TRBD2 (6 bases). The V gene lost 0 bases and the J gene lost 5 bases, with 12 bases spanning the gap. CDR3 length: 15 amino acids. The germline gives CDR1 SGDLS, CDR2 YYNGEE. Here the CDR3 reads CASSVAGGTHNEQFF. DNA of the CDR3: TGTGCCAGCAGCGTAGCTGGAGGGACTCACAATGAGCAGTTCTTC.

Only one count was recorded for this clone. The chain carries TRBV5-1 and TRBJ1-5; D is unclear. Germline V gene lookup returns CDR1 SGHRS and CDR2 YFSETQ. The V end was cut by 4 bases, the J end by 0 bases, with 14 bases between. This CDR3 comprises 16 residues. The CDR3 reads CASSEGYDSSNQPQHF. As DNA, the CDR3 is TGCGCCAGCAGCGAGGGATATGACTCTAGCAATCAGCCCCAGCATTTT.

The chain links TRBV7-8 to TRBJ2-5, with TRBD2 as a possible D gene (5 bases). This CDR3 spans 14 amino acids. Germline V gene data show CDR1 as SGHVS and CDR2 as FQNEAQ. Trimming took off 3 bases at V and 1 base at J, with 9 bases between the two ends. The DNA of the CDR3 is TGTGCCAGCAGCTTCCAGCGGACCCAAGAGACCCAGTACTTC. Encoded protein: CASSFQRTQETQYF. Looking up the rest from reference TRBV7-8 and TRBJ2-5 gives the full variable domain: GAGVSQSPRYKVAKRGQDVALRCDPISGHVSLFWYQQALGQGPEFLTYFQNEAQLDKSGLPSDRFFAERPEGSVSTLKIQRTQQEDSAVYLCASSFQRTQETQYFGPGTRLLVL.

V is TRBV7-9 and J is TRBJ1-1; tentative D call: TRBD1 (5 bases). The CDR3 is 15 residues long. V was trimmed by 4 bases and J by 5 bases, leaving 17 bases between them. Germline CDR1 is SEHNR and CDR2 is FQNEAQ (reference sequence). CDR3 DNA: TGTGCCAGCAGCTCGACCGGGGGGGGTGGGACTGAAGCTTTCTTT. Translation gives CASSSTGGGGTEAFF.

V and J are TRBV5-4 and TRBJ2-3; tentatively, D is TRBD1 (6 bases). CDR3 size: 16 residues. V was shortened by 0 bases and J by 5 bases, with 16 bases between the two germline ends. Germline CDR1 and CDR2: SGHNT and YYREEE (reference sequence). In DNA form, the CDR3 reads TGTGCCAGCAGCTTGGCTTCGAGGGGGAAGAGAGATACGCAGTATTTT. Residues: CASSLASRGKRDTQYF.

This clone has more than one count but fewer than ten. This chain joins TRBV6-1 and TRBJ2-5; 7 nucleotides agree with TRBD1. The CDR3 contains 13 residues. Unmatched junction bases numbered 4, after V lost 5 bases and J lost 4 bases. CDR1 and CDR2 (germline): MNHNS, SASEGT. CDR3 bases: TGTGCCAGCAGTACACGGACAGGAGAGACCCAGTACTTC. Its translation is CASSTRTGETQYF.

The rearrangement uses TRBV18 and TRBJ1-5, with TRBD1 as a possible D gene (5 bases). Trimming took off 3 bases at V and 2 bases at J, with 5 bases between the two ends. This CDR3 is 13 amino acids long. Per germline, CDR1 KGHSH and CDR2 LQKENI. The CDR3 loop reads CASSPTGNQPQHF. CDR3 coding DNA: TGTGCCAGCTCACCGACAGGCAATCAGCCCCAGCATTTT.

The chain employs TRBV9 and TRBJ2-5; D gene unclear. Trimming removed 5 bases at V and 4 bases at J, with 6 bases between. CDR1 is SGDLS, CDR2 YYNGEE, per germline. The CDR3 contains 11 residues. CDR3: CASSPRETQYF. As DNA, the CDR3 is TGTGCCAGCAGTCCCCGAGAGACCCAGTACTTC.

This clone was counted a single time. CDR3 in DNA: TGTGCCAGCAGTTTTTCCCCGGACAGGGCCCTCCACTTT. This sequence encodes CASSFSPDRALHF. The chain joins TRBV6-5 to TRBJ1-6, with 8 bases lining up with TRBD1. This CDR3 has 13 amino acids. Germline lookup yields CDR1 MNHEY and CDR2 SVGAGI. Trimming at V came to 4 bases and at J to 14 bases, leaving 7 bases not matched to a gene.

This clone was seen a single time. CDR3 region: CASSRSGAPSGWNEQFF. The DNA of the CDR3 is TGTGCCAGCAGCCGGAGCGGGGCACCATCAGGGTGGAATGAGCAGTTCTTC. The chain recombines TRBV7-8 with TRBJ2-1, with 7 bases fitting TRBD2. Losses at the gene ends were 5 bases for V and 7 bases for J; bases not matched to a gene: 17. The germline V gene encodes CDR1 SGHVS and CDR2 FQNEAQ. The CDR3 totals 17 residues.

The V call is TRBV5-4, the J call TRBJ2-7; 7 bases align to TRBD1. The CDR3 has 13 amino acids. Germline CDR1 and CDR2: SGHNT and YYREEE (reference sequence). With V trimmed by 3 bases and J by 2 bases, 2 bases remained unmatched. In DNA form, the CDR3 reads TGTGCCAGCAGCTCGGGGACAGCCTACGAGCAGTACTTC. It encodes CASSSGTAYEQYF.

There are a few counts of this clone. The chain links TRBV7-2 to TRBJ1-2; D is possibly TRBD1 (6 bases). Between the trimmed V and J ends, which lost 0 bases and 0 bases, there was a span of 11 bases. The germline gives CDR1 SGHTA, CDR2 FQGNSA. This CDR3 has 16 amino acids. CDR3 amino acids: CASSLALDSTNYGYTF. The DNA for the CDR3 is TGTGCCAGCAGCTTAGCCCTGGACAGTACTAACTATGGCTACACCTTC.

J is TRBJ1-2 and V is TRBV6-5; no definite D call. V dropped 5 bases and J dropped 8 bases, with 15 bases sitting between them. CDR3 size: 13 residues. Germline V gives CDR1 MNHEY, CDR2 SVGAGI. CDR3: CASSNLGERGYTF. CDR3 DNA sequence: TGTGCCAGCAGTAACCTGGGAGAGAGGGGCTACACCTTC.

The rearrangement uses TRBV19 and TRBJ1-5; weak D call: TRBD1 (5 bases). There are 15 residues in the CDR3. The V gene lost 1 base and the J gene lost 0 bases, with 7 bases spanning the gap. Germline assignment: CDR1 LNHDA and CDR2 SQIVND (reference sequence). The CDR3 reads CASSIGQLSNQPQHF. CDR3 coding DNA: TGTGCCAGTAGTATAGGACAGCTTAGCAATCAGCCCCAGCATTTT.

This clone occurred a few times. The chain joins TRBV6-5 to TRBJ1-4, with TRBD1 matching over 11 bases. The CDR3 has 16 residues. Germline assignment: CDR1 MNHEY and CDR2 SVGAGI. With 4 bases clipped from V and 6 bases from J, the junction kept 7 bases outside the gene matches. CDR3: CASSSPPGQGDEKLFF. The CDR3 DNA sequence: TGTGCCAGCAGTTCGCCCCCGGGACAGGGGGATGAAAAACTGTTTTTT.

The rearrangement links TRBV28 to TRBJ2-3; 9 positions agree with TRBD2. The CDR3 sequence is 18 residues long. CDR1 MDHEN and CDR2 SYDVKM come from the germline V gene. The junction had 12 bases not matched to a gene; V was cut back by 5 bases and J by 0 bases. The CDR3 nucleotides read TGTGCCAGCAGTCCCCAGTTTGTAGCGGGGGTTAGCACAGATACGCAGTATTTT. Translating it yields CASSPQFVAGVSTDTQYF.

The genes are TRBV2 and TRBJ1-4, with D perhaps matching TRBD1 (6 bases). Germline lookup yields CDR1 SNHLY and CDR2 FYNNEI. Trimming stripped 7 bases from V and 7 bases from J, with 16 bases between. This CDR3 has 14 amino acids. CDR3 amino acids: CASIGTLITEKLFF. Here the CDR3 DNA reads TGTGCCAGCATCGGGACACTAATAACTGAAAAACTGTTTTTT. Combining the CDR3 with reference TRBV2 and TRBJ1-4 gives the whole variable domain EPEVTQTPSHQVTQMGQEVILRCVPISNHLYFYWYRQILGQKVEFLVSFYNNEISEKSEIFDDQFSVERPDGSNFTLKIRSTKLEDSAMYFCASIGTLITEKLFFGSGTQLSVL.

The V gene is TRBV5-6, the J gene TRBJ2-1; weak D call: TRBD2 (6 bases). The CDR3 contains 17 residues. V shed 2 bases and J shed 7 bases, with 22 bases lying between them. The germline V gene encodes CDR1 SGHDT and CDR2 YYEEEE. DNA for the CDR3: TGTGCCAGCAGCTTTGGATTCTATGGGGGGTTTAATAATGAGCAGTTCTTC. As protein: CASSFGFYGGFNNEQFF.

The chain links TRBV15 to TRBJ2-7, with 10 bases that match TRBD1. The length of the CDR3 is 15 residues. Germline V gene sequence: CDR1 LNHNV, CDR2 YYDKDF (reference sequence). The ends lost 3 bases at V and 6 bases at J; junction bases unmatched: 8. CDR3 sequence (DNA): TGTGCCACCAGCAGCCGGTCCCGGGACAGGGGCGAGCAGTACTTC. The encoded protein is CATSSRSRDRGEQYF.

The chain is built from TRBV5-8 and TRBJ2-7; D may be TRBD2 (5 bases). Trimming shortened V by 3 bases and J by 1 base, and 14 bases separated the two germline ends. Per the germline V gene, CDR1 is SGHTS and CDR2 is YDEGEE. This CDR3 spans 15 amino acids. As DNA, the CDR3 is TGTGCCAGCAGCTCGGACTCTTTCCTTTCCTACGAGCAGTACTTC. Its translation: CASSSDSFLSYEQYF.

The chain links TRBV7-3 to TRBJ2-1, with D possibly being TRBD2 (6 bases). The CDR3 extends over 16 amino acids. Trimming took off 4 bases at V and 1 base at J, with 14 bases between the two ends. The germline V gene encodes CDR1 SGHTA and CDR2 FQGTGA. The CDR3 protein is CASSSRAGPSYNEQFF. In DNA form, the CDR3 reads TGTGCCAGCAGCTCCCGGGCGGGACCGTCCTACAATGAGCAGTTCTTC.

By share, this clone ranks as medium-sized. This chain links TRBV10-3 with TRBJ1-1; tentative D call: TRBD1 (6 bases). The germline V gene has CDR1 ENHRY and CDR2 SYGVKD. The ends were cut back, 9 bases at V and 2 bases at J, with 16 bases in the middle. This CDR3 has 14 amino acids. CDR3 residues: CAIQTGGTNTEAFF. The CDR3 bases are TGTGCCATTCAGACCGGGGGGACAAACACTGAAGCTTTCTTT.

This chain links TRBV6-1 with TRBJ2-5; possibly TRBD2 for D (5 bases). The CDR3 is made up of 12 amino acids. From germline, CDR1 is MNHNS and CDR2 SASEGT. Deletions cut 8 bases from V and 2 bases from J, with 9 bases between. CDR3 in amino acids: CASLPGQETQYF. Written as DNA, the CDR3 is TGTGCCAGCCTGCCGGGGCAAGAGACCCAGTACTTC.

This chain connects TRBV6-4 to TRBJ1-1; 8 nucleotides align to TRBD1. Germline CDR1 is MRHNA and CDR2 is SNTAGT. The V and J ends lost 4 bases and 5 bases, in that order; junction bases with no gene match: 6. This CDR3 has 14 residues. The CDR3 protein is CASSGHRGETEAFF. Here the CDR3 DNA reads TGTGCCAGCAGTGGGCACAGGGGGGAGACTGAAGCTTTCTTT.

This clone has more than one count but fewer than ten. The chain has TRBV6-6 and TRBJ2-1, with 12 bases fitting TRBD2. There are 15 residues in the CDR3. Looked up from germline, CDR1 is MNHNY and CDR2 is SVGAGI (reference sequence). The V gene end was trimmed by 5 bases and the J gene end by 4 bases; junction bases not matched to a gene: 3. The CDR3 reads CASSPLAGGYNEQFF. DNA of the CDR3: TGTGCCAGCAGTCCTCTAGCGGGAGGGTACAATGAGCAGTTCTTC.